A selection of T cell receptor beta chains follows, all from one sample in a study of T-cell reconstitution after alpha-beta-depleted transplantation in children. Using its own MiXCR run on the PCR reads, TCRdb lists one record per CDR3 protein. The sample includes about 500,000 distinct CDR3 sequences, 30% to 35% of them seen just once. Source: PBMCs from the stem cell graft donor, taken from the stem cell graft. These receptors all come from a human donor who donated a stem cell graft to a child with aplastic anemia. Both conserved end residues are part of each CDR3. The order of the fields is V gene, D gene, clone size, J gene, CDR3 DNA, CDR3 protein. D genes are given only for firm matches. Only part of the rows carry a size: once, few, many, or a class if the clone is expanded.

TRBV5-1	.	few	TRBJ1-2	TGCGCCAGCAGCCCGGGGCGGGGTTATGGCTACACCTTC	CASSPGRGYGYTF
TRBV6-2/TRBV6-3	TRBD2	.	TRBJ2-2	TGTGCCAGCAGTTACATGGGACTAGCGCTTCCTGGGGAGCTGTTTTTT	CASSYMGLALPGELFF
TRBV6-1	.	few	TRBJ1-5	TGTGCCAGCAGTGAACAGGGCGGGAGCAATCAGCCCCAGCATTTT	CASSEQGGSNQPQHF
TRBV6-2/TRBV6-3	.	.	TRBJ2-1	TGTGGCAGCTCTAGGTTGGACAATGAGCAGTTCTTC	CGSSRLDNEQFF
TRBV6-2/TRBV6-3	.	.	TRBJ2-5	TGTGCCAGCAGTTACCCCGGGAAGGAGACCCAGTACTTC	CASSYPGKETQYF
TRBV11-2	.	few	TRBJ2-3	TGTGCCAGCAGCTTAGTGGCAGGGCCCCGTGATACGCAGTATTTT	CASSLVAGPRDTQYF
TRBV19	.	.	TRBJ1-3	TGTGCCAGTAGTACGCTGCGTGGAGGAAACACCATATATTTT	CASSTLRGGNTIYF
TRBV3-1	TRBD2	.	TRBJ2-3	TGTGCCAGCTGCCAAGTATATAGCGGGAGAGGCCCAGATACGCAGTATTTT	CASCQVYSGRGPDTQYF
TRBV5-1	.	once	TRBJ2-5	TGCGCCAGCAGGGATACAGCCTCGGGAGAGACCCAGTACTTC	CASRDTASGETQYF
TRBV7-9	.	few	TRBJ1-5	TGTGCCAGCAGCTTAGGACAGCATAGCAATCAGCCCCAGCATTTT	CASSLGQHSNQPQHF
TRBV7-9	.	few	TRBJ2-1	TGTGCCAGCAGCTTAGACGGTGGGAACTACAATGAGCAGTTCTTC	CASSLDGGNYNEQFF
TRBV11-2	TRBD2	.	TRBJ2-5	TGTGCCAGCAGCTTAGTCAGCGGGAGCCCTCAAGAGACCCAGTACTTC	CASSLVSGSPQETQYF
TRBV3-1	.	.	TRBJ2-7	TGTGCCAGCAGCCAAGGTAGGAGCCGCGAGCAGTACTTC	CASSQGRSREQYF
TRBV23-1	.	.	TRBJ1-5	TGCGCCAGCAGTCAATCGGGGAGGGGCGCCGGGGATCAGCCCCAGCATTTT	CASSQSGRGAGDQPQHF
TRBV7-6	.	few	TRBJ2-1	TGTGCCAGCAGCTTGACTATCTTAGACAATGAGCAGTTCTTC	CASSLTILDNEQFF
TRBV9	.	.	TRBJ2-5	TGTGCCAGCAGCGTGGGCAGGGGTATGGAGACCCAGTACTTC	CASSVGRGMETQYF
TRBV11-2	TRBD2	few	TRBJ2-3	TGTGCCAGCAGTTACCTAGCGGGAGGAACAGATACGCAGTATTTT	CASSYLAGGTDTQYF
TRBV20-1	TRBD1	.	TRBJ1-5	TGCAGTGCTCCCCACAGGGGGCAGAATCAGCCCCAGCATTTT	CSAPHRGQNQPQHF
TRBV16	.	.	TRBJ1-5	TGTGCCAGCAGCCAATCTCCCCGAAATGTTTATAGCAATCAGCCCCAGCATTTT	CASSQSPRNVYSNQPQHF
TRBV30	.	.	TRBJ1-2	TGTGCCTGGAGCCACCTCGTCCCATATGGCTACACCTTC	CAWSHLVPYGYTF
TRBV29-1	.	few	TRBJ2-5	TGCAGCGCCGACCCGGATTACTTC	CSADPDYF
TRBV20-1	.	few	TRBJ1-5	TGCAGTGCTAGAGAAATGCTGGGGGAGGGACAGCCCCAGCATTTT	CSAREMLGEGQPQHF
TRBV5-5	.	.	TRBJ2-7	TGTGCCAGCAGCCCGATCTTCGAGGGACGACACGAGCAGTACTTC	CASSPIFEGRHEQYF
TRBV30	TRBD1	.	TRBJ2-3	TGTGCCTGGACAAGACAGGGGCAGGGAGATACGCAGTATTTT	CAWTRQGQGDTQYF
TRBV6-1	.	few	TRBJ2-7	TGTGCCAGCAGCTCCGGACAGCACTACGAGCAGTACTTC	CASSSGQHYEQYF
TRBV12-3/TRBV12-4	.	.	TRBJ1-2	TGTGCCAGCCGTAACGAGGGCGGCTATGGCTACACCTTC	CASRNEGGYGYTF
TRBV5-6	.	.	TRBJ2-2	TGTGCCAGCAGCTTGGTGGGAGCGAACACCGGGGAGCTGTTTTTT	CASSLVGANTGELFF
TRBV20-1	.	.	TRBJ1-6	TGCAGTGCTAGAGATAGCGGGACTGATCATTCACCCCTCCACTTT	CSARDSGTDHSPLHF
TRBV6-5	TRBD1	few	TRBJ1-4	TGTGCCAGCAGTTACACTCATCGGGACAGGGGGTCTGAACTGTTTTTT	CASSYTHRDRGSELFF
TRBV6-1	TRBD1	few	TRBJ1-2	TGTGCCAGCACCCCGGGACAGGGAAGCTATGGCTACACCTTC	CASTPGQGSYGYTF
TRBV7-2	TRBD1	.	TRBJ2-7	TGTGCCAGCAGCTTACCGGGACAGGGTGTTTACGAGCAGTACTTC	CASSLPGQGVYEQYF
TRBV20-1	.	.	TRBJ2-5	TGCAGTGCTGTCCCTGGGCGGGACAATGTTGGAGAGACCCAGTACTTC	CSAVPGRDNVGETQYF
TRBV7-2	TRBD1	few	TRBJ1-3	TGTGCCAGCAGCTCAAGACAGGGCGTTGGAAACACCATATATTTT	CASSSRQGVGNTIYF
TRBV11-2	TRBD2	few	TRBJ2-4	TGTGCCAGCAGCTTAGAATGGACTAGCGGGAAGCTAGCCAAAAACATTCAGTACTTC	CASSLEWTSGKLAKNIQYF
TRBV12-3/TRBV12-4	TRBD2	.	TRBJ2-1	TGTGCCAGCAGTTTGGGGACTAGCGACTACAATGAGCAGTTCTTC	CASSLGTSDYNEQFF
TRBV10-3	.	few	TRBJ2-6	TGTGCCATCAGTGAAAGGGCTGGGGCCAACGTCCTGACTTTC	CAISERAGANVLTF
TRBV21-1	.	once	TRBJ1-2	TGTGCCAGCAGCCTGTCGGGAATTCGCGGCTACACCTTC	CASSLSGIRGYTF
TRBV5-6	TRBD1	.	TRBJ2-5	TGTGCCAGCAGCCGAACGGACAGGCCACAAGAGACCCAGTACTTC	CASSRTDRPQETQYF
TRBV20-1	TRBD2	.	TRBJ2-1	TGCAGTGCTACGGAAAGCGGGAGGGCCCGTAATGAGCAGTTCTTC	CSATESGRARNEQFF
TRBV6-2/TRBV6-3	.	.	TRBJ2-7	TGTGCCAGCAGCCTACTAGCCACCTCCTACGAGCAGTACTTC	CASSLLATSYEQYF
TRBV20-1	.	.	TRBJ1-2	TGCAGTGCTAGAGGTGGTTTAGGGGCGGATCATGGCTACACCTTC	CSARGGLGADHGYTF
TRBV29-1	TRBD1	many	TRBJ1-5	TGCAGCGTTAACAGGGGGCAAGGACAGCCCCAGCATTTT	CSVNRGQGQPQHF
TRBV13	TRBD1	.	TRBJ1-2	TGTGCCAGCAGCTTCGGGACAGGGGCTGGTGGCTACACCTTC	CASSFGTGAGGYTF
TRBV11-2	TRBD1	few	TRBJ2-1	TGTGCCAGCACAAGGGGACAGAAATACAATGAGCAGTTCTTC	CASTRGQKYNEQFF
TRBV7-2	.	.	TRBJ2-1	TGTGCCAGCAGCCCAGGGGTGGTAGCGGCCAATGAGCAGTTCTTC	CASSPGVVAANEQFF
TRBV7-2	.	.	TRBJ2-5	TGTGCCAGCAGCCCGGGGACTGTCTCTTGGGAGACCCAGTACTTC	CASSPGTVSWETQYF
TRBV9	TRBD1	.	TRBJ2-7	TGTGCCAGCAGCGGCGCCCCGGGACAGGGAGAAGGCTCCTACGAGCAGTACTTC	CASSGAPGQGEGSYEQYF
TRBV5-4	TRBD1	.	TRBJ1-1	TGTGCCAGCAGCGAGGACAGGGACCCTGAAGCTTTCTTT	CASSEDRDPEAFF
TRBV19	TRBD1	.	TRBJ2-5	TGTGCCAGTAGTGCACCCGGGACAGGGGAAGAGACCCAGTACTTC	CASSAPGTGEETQYF
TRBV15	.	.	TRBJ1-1	TGTGCCACCAGCAGAGATTTTGGGGGAGGGTTTGACGTCCTTATGAACACTGAAGCTTTCTTT	CATSRDFGGGFDVLMNTEAFF
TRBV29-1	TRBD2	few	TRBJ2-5	TGCAGCGTTAATCGGGGAGGGGAGACCCAGTACTTC	CSVNRGGETQYF
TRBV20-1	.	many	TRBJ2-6	TGCAGTGCCAGAGCCGACAGGTCCCCCTCTGGGGCCAACGTCCTGACTTTC	CSARADRSPSGANVLTF
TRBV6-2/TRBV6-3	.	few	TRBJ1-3	TGTGCCAGCACCCCTGGACGGATCTCTGGAAACACCATATATTTT	CASTPGRISGNTIYF
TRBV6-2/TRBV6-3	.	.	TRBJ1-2	.	CASSSSGPVYGYTF
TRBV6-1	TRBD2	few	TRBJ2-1	TGTGCCAGCAGTCGGACTAGCGGGACCTATTACAATGAGCAGTTCTTC	CASSRTSGTYYNEQFF